The text below deals with one T cell receptor beta chain. Its antigen remains unidentified. The V and J ends lost 1 base and 3 bases respectively, with 10 bases between them. The CDR3 extends over 15 amino acids. Germline V CDR1 and CDR2: MGHRA, YSYEKL. The entry originates in a study of T cell responses to AZD1222 COVID-19 vaccine. General study points: Receipt of two AZD1222 doses was followed by a rise in Spike-specific TCR breadth and depth.

Generated by immunoSEQ multiplex PCR, the TCRdb table keeps only in-frame clones and is missing some. The repertoire holds approximately 160,000 clones, with 90% to 95% as singletons. The sequence was obtained from an adult in good health. The sample consisted of peripheral blood, taken on day 0 of AZD1222 vaccination. This rearrangement joins TRBV4-1 to TRBJ1-3; possible D gene TRBD1, 5 bases. The CDR3 DNA reads as TGCGCCAGCAGCCAAGGAGAACAGGATGGAAACACCATATATTTT. Its protein product is CASSQGEQDGNTIYF.